A selection of T cell receptor beta chains follows, all from one sample in a study of T-cell memory formation after mild COVID-19. TCRdb used MiXCR to reprocess the 5' RACE reads, holding one entry per CDR3 protein. The table includes hundreds of thousands of distinct CDR3 sequences, approximately 15% detected once. Sequenced input: PBMCs or a T cell subset sorted from them (not recorded which). The receptors stem from an adult woman who had mild COVID-19 (a few samples of this study predate the infection). Cell type and time point are not known. Both conserved end residues are part of each CDR3. D genes are given only for firm matches. For some rows the clone size is stated as once, few or many, or as a class when expanded; others skip it.

j_gene | v_gene | d_gene | abundance | CDR3nt | CDR3aa
TRBJ2-5 | TRBV4-1 | . | few | TGCGCCAGCAGCCAAGAGGGCTATCAAGAGACCCAGTACTTC | CASSQEGYQETQYF
TRBJ2-3 | TRBV19 | . | . | TGTGCCAGTAGTATAACGACTACAGATACGCAGTATTTT | CASSITTTDTQYF
TRBJ2-7 | TRBV5-4 | TRBD2 | . | TGTGCCAGCAGCTTGGGGACTAGCGGGGTAAGCGAGCAGTACTTC | CASSLGTSGVSEQYF
TRBJ2-5 | TRBV12-3/TRBV12-4 | . | many | TGTGCCAGCAGTTTCAACGGGAACCAAGAGACCCAGTACTTC | CASSFNGNQETQYF
TRBJ2-2 | TRBV4-3 | TRBD1 | . | TGCGCCAGCAGCCAAGATGTAGGGCAGGGGGACACCGGGGAGCTGTTTTTT | CASSQDVGQGDTGELFF
TRBJ2-3 | TRBV7-8 | TRBD2 | . | TGTGCCAGCAGCATAGCGGGGGGGAGCACAGATACGCAGTATTTT | CASSIAGGSTDTQYF
TRBJ1-2 | TRBV23-1 | . | . | TGCGCCAGCAGTCCACCCCGACCTGGGACCTACACCTTC | CASSPPRPGTYTF
TRBJ1-2 | TRBV7-8 | TRBD1 | few | TGTGCCAGCAGCTTTTTTGCCTATCATGACAGGGAGGATGGCTACACCTTC | CASSFFAYHDREDGYTF
TRBJ2-7 | TRBV12-3/TRBV12-4 | . | . | TGTGCCAGCAGATCGCCCCCCAGGGAGCAGTACTTC | CASRSPPREQYF
TRBJ1-5 | TRBV20-1 | . | . | TGCAGTGCCAGGAACAGGGATCAGCCCCAGCATTTT | CSARNRDQPQHF
TRBJ2-2 | TRBV20-1 | . | few | TGCAGTGCTTCGGACCTTACCCACACCGGGGAGCTGTTTTTT | CSASDLTHTGELFF